One and the same sample provided the 6 T cell receptor beta chains below, sequenced in a study of blood T cell repertoires in COVID-19 (dated by TCRdb to about 2020). Library preparation employed the immunoSEQ multiplex PCR assay. TCRdb holds this immuneACCESS table with in-frame rearrangements only. Some clones are missing; in checked studies, unresolved V genes explain under half, and the rest has no known cause. The sample includes some 240,000 clones, with roughly 82% observed a single time. Together, the top ten hold under 1.5% of the sample. The sequenced material came from peripheral blood. Source of these receptors: a woman in her forties who had recovered from COVID-19.

The chain combines TRBV5-1 with TRBJ2-3; D might be TRBD1 (6 bases). The germline V and J ends were trimmed by 6 bases and 1 base, with 18 bases remaining between them. Germline CDR1 is SGHRS and CDR2 is YFSETQ. This CDR3 comprises 16 residues. CDR3 DNA: TGCGCCAGCACGGTAAACGGGGCAGGGGGCACAGATACGCAGTATTTT. Amino acids: CASTVNGAGGTDTQYF.

The chain recombines TRBV20-1 with TRBJ1-2; D is perhaps TRBD1 (5 bases). Trimming took off 6 bases at V and 2 bases at J, with 7 bases between the two ends. There are 11 residues in the CDR3. CDR1 and CDR2 from the germline V gene are DFQATT and SNEGSKA (reference sequence). CDR3 sequence: CSAQANYGYTF. In nucleotides, the CDR3 is TGCAGTGCACAGGCCAACTATGGCTACACCTTC.

V is TRBV7-2 and J is TRBJ2-7, with TRBD1 identical over 8 bases. Germline assignment: CDR1 SGHTA and CDR2 FQGNSA. This CDR3 comprises 17 residues. The V gene end was trimmed by 5 bases and the J gene end by 2 bases; junction bases not matched to a gene: 14. The DNA for the CDR3 is TGTGCCAGCAGCCAAGGGTATGAAGGGACAGGTGCCTACGAGCAGTACTTC. Its protein product is CASSQGYEGTGAYEQYF.

The rearrangement joins TRBV19 to TRBJ1-5; 12 nucleotides match TRBD1. V lost 5 bases to trimming and J lost 3 bases; unmatched junction nucleotides: 2. CDR3 length: 15 residues. The germline CDR1 and CDR2 sequences are LNHDA and SQIVND (reference sequence). DNA of the CDR3: TGTGCCAGTAGTTCGGGACAGGGGGCCAATCAGCCCCAGCATTTT. Translating gives CASSSGQGANQPQHF.

This clone was seen a single time. The rearrangement links TRBV3-1 (or the pseudogene TRBV3-2) to TRBJ2-2; D is unclear. This CDR3 spans 13 amino acids. From germline, CDR1 is LGHDT and CDR2 YNNKEL (reference sequence). Trimming removed 7 bases at V and 4 bases at J, with 10 bases between. Here the CDR3 reads CASTPLSTGELFF. The CDR3 nucleotides are TGTGCCAGCACCCCCCTAAGCACCGGGGAGCTGTTTTTT.

This clone was counted a few times. This chain joins TRBV7-2 and TRBJ1-2; a possible D gene is TRBD1 (5 bases). Trimming left V 6 bases short and J 8 bases short, with 22 bases between. The CDR3 sequence is 15 residues long. The V gene's germline CDR1 is SGHTA and CDR2 FQGNSA. In DNA form, the CDR3 reads TGTGCCAGCAGGGATACCGGGACTTCAACGGGGGGCTACACCTTC. It encodes CASRDTGTSTGGYTF.